Each of the 21 T cell receptor beta chains below was sequenced from the same sample in a study of T-cell reconstitution after alpha-beta-depleted transplantation in children. For TCRbeta, the library was prepared with unique molecular identifiers. TCRdb reprocessed the PCR reads with MiXCR, giving one entry per CDR3 protein. Of 250,000 to 300,000 distinct CDR3 sequences in the sample, almost 10% were seen once. Specimen: PBMCs from the stem cell graft donor, collected from the stem cell graft. These receptors were collected from a human donor who donated a stem cell graft to a child with SCID.

This clonotype has a handful of counts. The chain employs TRBV6-1 and TRBJ2-7; D not resolved. This CDR3 region has 16 residues. Trimming took 1 base from V and 0 from J, leaving 13 bases between them. Germline assignment: CDR1 MNHNS and CDR2 SASEGT. CDR3 sequence (DNA): TGTGCCAGCAGTGAAGTCCATCGTCTCTACTCCTACGAGCAGTACTTC. Its protein product is CASSEVHRLYSYEQYF.

This clonotype has at least ten counts. This chain uses TRBV12-3 or TRBV12-4 with TRBJ1-1; D unclear. The CDR3 contains 13 residues. The V gene lost 3 bases and the J gene lost 1 base, with 6 bases spanning the gap. The chain's CDR3 is CASSFRENTEAFF. In DNA, the CDR3 is TGTGCCAGCAGTTTTCGGGAGAACACTGAAGCTTTCTTT.

This clonotype was picked up many times. The CDR3 loop reads CASSLQDTGELFF. CDR3 bases: TGCGCCAGCAGCTTACAGGACACCGGGGAGCTGTTTTTT. The chain recombines TRBV5-1 with TRBJ2-2; possible D gene TRBD1, 5 bases. Germline V CDR1 and CDR2: SGHRS, YFSETQ. The V end was cut by 2 bases, the J end by 3 bases, with 5 bases between. The CDR3 runs to 13 residues. Full variable domain (remainder filled in from reference TRBV5-1 and TRBJ2-2): KAGVTQTPRYLIKTRGQQVTLSCSPISGHRSVSWYQQTPGQGLQFLFEYFSETQRNKGNFPGRFSGRQFSNSRSEMNVSTLELGDSALYLCASSLQDTGELFFGEGSRLTVL.

This clonotype was seen at least ten times. The chain uses TRBV27 and TRBJ1-5; TRBD1 matches 8 bases. Germline V gene data show CDR1 as MNHEY and CDR2 as SMNVEV (reference sequence). The CDR3 is 13 amino acids. Losses at the gene ends were 8 bases for V and 4 bases for J; bases not matched to a gene: 4. CDR3 sequence reads: CASGGQGNQPQHF. In nucleotides, the CDR3 is TGTGCCAGCGGCGGACAGGGAAATCAGCCCCAGCATTTT.

In this sample, this clonotype turned up many times. The genes are TRBV12-3 or TRBV12-4 and TRBJ1-2, with D possibly matching TRBD1 (5 bases). This CDR3 comprises 14 residues. V was trimmed by 4 bases and J by 5 bases, leaving 14 bases between them. The CDR3 loop is CASSWSGPRYGYTF. Written as DNA, the CDR3 is TGTGCCAGCAGTTGGTCGGGGCCGCGGTATGGCTACACCTTC.

The sample holds a few counts of this clonotype. The chain combines TRBV5-1 with TRBJ1-1; perhaps TRBD1 as D (5 bases). Germline values: CDR1 SGHRS, CDR2 YFSETQ. V lost 3 bases to trimming and J lost 5 bases, with 11 bases between them. The CDR3 has 13 residues. CDR3 loop: CASSSDIWTEAFF. CDR3 coding DNA: TGCGCCAGCAGCTCGGACATTTGGACTGAAGCTTTCTTT.

This clonotype has more than one count but fewer than ten. The chain couples TRBV10-1 to TRBJ1-1; D remains unclear. CDR1 is WNHNN and CDR2 is SYGVQD in the germline V gene (reference sequence). Trimming cost V 2 bases and J 0 bases, with 4 bases left between them. The length of the CDR3 is 13 residues. CDR3 residues: CASSETMNTEAFF. As DNA, the CDR3 is TGCGCCAGCAGTGAGACAATGAACACTGAAGCTTTCTTT.

This clonotype turned up a few times. The V call is TRBV20-1, the J call TRBJ2-7, with D perhaps matching TRBD1 (5 bases). Between the trimmed V and J ends, which lost 4 bases and 3 bases, there was a span of 13 bases. CDR3 size: 13 residues. Germline V CDR1 and CDR2: DFQATT, SNEGSKA (reference sequence). The CDR3 nucleotides are TGCAGTGCTACCCCAGGGATGCTCTACGAGCAGTACTTC. Encoded protein: CSATPGMLYEQYF.

This clonotype has at least ten counts. This chain joins TRBV20-1 and TRBJ1-1; D is unresolved. Germline V gene lookup returns CDR1 DFQATT and CDR2 SNEGSKA (reference sequence). Trimming stripped 3 bases from V and 1 base from J, with 6 bases between. This CDR3 is built from 12 residues. The CDR3 reads CSARRSNTEAFF. The CDR3 region has the DNA TGCAGTGCTAGGAGGTCGAACACTGAAGCTTTCTTT.

V gene TRBV2 combines with J gene TRBJ2-2; no clear D. Germline V CDR1 and CDR2: SNHLY, FYNNEI. This CDR3 comprises 11 residues. The ends were cut back, 10 bases at V and 6 bases at J, with 9 bases in the middle. The CDR3 DNA reads TGTGCCAACCGCCTAGCCGGGGAGCTGTTTTTT. It translates to CANRLAGELFF. The entire variable domain, with the rest obtained from reference TRBV2 and TRBJ2-2, is as follows: EPEVTQTPSHQVTQMGQEVILRCVPISNHLYFYWYRQILGQKVEFLVSFYNNEISEKSEIFDDQFSVERPDGSNFTLKIRSTKLEDSAMYFCANRLAGELFFGEGSRLTVL.

This clonotype appeared a few times. V gene TRBV4-1 combines with J gene TRBJ1-1; TRBD1 matches at 7 bases. The CDR3 loop spans 13 amino acids. V lost 6 bases, J lost 6 bases, and 7 bases stayed unmatched. CDR1 is MGHRA and CDR2 is YSYEKL in the germline V gene. CDR3 in amino acids: CASSGDSGAEAFF. CDR3 nucleotides: TGCGCCAGCAGTGGGGACAGTGGGGCTGAAGCTTTCTTT.

This clonotype was counted at least ten times. CDR3 DNA sequence: TGTGCCATCAGTGAGTCGTCAGGGGGCAATGAGCAGTTCTTC. Translated, it gives CAISESSGGNEQFF. V gene TRBV10-3 combines with J gene TRBJ2-1; 7 bases are shared with TRBD1. The germline V gene has CDR1 ENHRY and CDR2 SYGVKD. V gave up 0 bases and J gave up 6 bases; unmatched junction bases: 2. CDR3 size: 14 residues.

CDR3 residues: CASSLRSGVNQETQYF. The CDR3 DNA follows: TGCGCCAGCAGCTTGCGGTCAGGGGTAAACCAAGAGACCCAGTACTTC. The chain employs TRBV5-1 and TRBJ2-5; maybe TRBD1 (6 bases). This CDR3 has 16 residues. Trimming took off 1 base at V and 0 bases at J, with 13 bases between the two ends. Germline CDR1 SGHRS, CDR2 YFSETQ. The whole variable domain, filled in from reference TRBV5-1 and TRBJ2-5, reads KAGVTQTPRYLIKTRGQQVTLSCSPISGHRSVSWYQQTPGQGLQFLFEYFSETQRNKGNFPGRFSGRQFSNSRSEMNVSTLELGDSALYLCASSLRSGVNQETQYFGPGTRLLVL.

A word on this clonotype: A much larger clone differs from this one at a single base, so this may be a read error. The chain links TRBV2 to TRBJ2-3; 10 nucleotides agree with TRBD2. The CDR3 spans 19 residues. V was clipped by 2 bases and J by 1 base; unmatched bases: 12. The germline CDR1 and CDR2 sequences are SNHLY and FYNNEI. The CDR3 is CASSERQRGGPLCTDTQYF. In DNA, the CDR3 is TGTGCCAGCAGTGAAAGGCAGCGGGGGGGCCCCTTGTGCACAGATACGCAGTATTTT.

The J gene is TRBJ2-3, the V gene TRBV19, with D maybe TRBD2 (6 bases). CDR1 is LNHDA, CDR2 SQIVND, per germline (reference sequence). V was shortened by 1 base and J by 0 bases, with 8 bases between the two germline ends. The CDR3 runs to 15 residues. CDR3 sequence (DNA): TGTGCCAGTAGTATAGGGCGGGGTAGCACAGATACGCAGTATTTT. Translating it yields CASSIGRGSTDTQYF.

This clonotype has more than one count but fewer than ten. This chain links TRBV6-5 with TRBJ2-7, with 8 bases that match TRBD2. Trimming took 0 bases from V and 3 from J; bases not matched to a gene: 7. Germline loops: CDR1 MNHEY, CDR2 SVGAGI. CDR3 length: 16 residues. The CDR3 protein is CASSYSGRRGGYEQYF. The CDR3 nucleotides read TGTGCCAGCAGTTACTCGGGGCGACGGGGGGGCTACGAGCAGTACTTC.

This clonotype was picked up many times. The gene calls are TRBV12-3 or TRBV12-4 and TRBJ2-2; D may be TRBD1 (7 bases). CDR3 length equals 14 residues. Trimming removed 6 bases at V and 4 bases at J, with 12 bases between. The CDR3 reads CASRRQGGTGELFF. The CDR3, as DNA: TGTGCCAGCAGGCGACAGGGAGGCACCGGGGAGCTGTTTTTT.

This sequence joins TRBV9 and TRBJ2-1; 8 bases match TRBD2. The CDR3 length is 16 residues. Germline V gives CDR1 SGDLS, CDR2 YYNGEE. Losses at the gene ends were 3 bases for V and 5 bases for J; bases not matched to a gene: 10. The CDR3 bases are TGTGCCAGCAGCGCTAGGACTAGCTGGGGCCACAATGAGCAGTTCTTC. It translates to CASSARTSWGHNEQFF.

The V call is TRBV11-2, the J call TRBJ2-4; D remains ambiguous. V was pared by 6 bases and J by 2 bases, with 14 bases between. Germline CDR1 SGHAT, CDR2 FQNNGV. The CDR3 spans 15 residues. Here the CDR3 reads CASSSPIGPKNIQYF. CDR3 DNA sequence: TGTGCCAGCAGTAGTCCGATAGGTCCCAAAAACATTCAGTACTTC.

This clonotype showed up many times. The CDR3, as DNA: TGTGCCAGCAGTTACTCGGCGGTGACGTACCTACAAACAGATAATGAAAAACTGTTTTTT. This encodes CASSYSAVTYLQTDNEKLFF. V is TRBV6-2 or TRBV6-3 and J is TRBJ1-4; D remains unclear. This CDR3 has 20 residues. Per the germline V gene, CDR1 is MNHEY and CDR2 is SVGEGT. V shed 0 bases and J shed 4 bases, with 24 bases lying between them.

V usage is TRBV7-9 and J usage is TRBJ2-3; 10 bases are a match to TRBD2. J was trimmed by 4 bases and V by 5 bases; bases with no gene match: 3. This CDR3 has 14 residues. CDR1 and CDR2 from the germline V gene are SEHNR and FQNEAQ (reference sequence). CDR3 in DNA: TGTGCCAGCAGCCCCAGCGGGGGGGCAGATACGCAGTATTTT. Its protein product is CASSPSGGADTQYF.